This is a list of T cell receptor beta chains from one sample in a study of T-cell memory formation after mild COVID-19. TCRdb redid the calling of the 5' RACE reads with MiXCR, one entry per CDR3 protein. The sample records 200,000 to 300,000 distinct CDR3 sequences, approximately 16% being singletons. The sample comprised PBMCs or a T cell subset sorted from them (not recorded which). The receptors stem from a man between 18 and 35 years old who had mild COVID-19 (a few samples of this study predate the infection). Cell type and time point are not known. Each CDR3 is given with its conserved first and last residue. The D gene is left open where the match is weak. For some rows the clone size is stated as once, few or many, or as a class when expanded; others skip it.

CDR3 DNA: TGCGCCAGCAGCGGAGCTTCAAGAGGCTACACTGAAGCTTTCTTT
CDR3 protein: CASSGASRGYTEAFF
D gene: -
J gene: TRBJ1-1
clone size: few
V gene: TRBV4-3

CDR3 DNA: TGTGCCAGCGGTGCCGTCGCCACCGGGGAGCTGTTTTTT
CDR3 protein: CASGAVATGELFF
D gene: -
J gene: TRBJ2-2
clone size: -
V gene: TRBV6-2/TRBV6-3

CDR3 DNA: TGTGCCAGCAGCCGACTAGCGGGGGGTTACGAGCAGTACTTC
CDR3 protein: CASSRLAGGYEQYF
D gene: TRBD2
J gene: TRBJ2-7
clone size: many
V gene: TRBV12-3/TRBV12-4

CDR3 DNA: TGTGCCAGCAGCCAGGGCTATCTAGCGGGGGGGACAGATACGCAGTATTTT
CDR3 protein: CASSQGYLAGGTDTQYF
D gene: TRBD2
J gene: TRBJ2-3
clone size: few
V gene: TRBV7-2

CDR3 DNA: TGTGCCATCAGAACACAGGGGCCCAATCAGCCCCAGCATTTT
CDR3 protein: CAIRTQGPNQPQHF
D gene: TRBD1
J gene: TRBJ1-5
clone size: few
V gene: TRBV10-3

CDR3 DNA: TGTGCCAGCAGCCCCGCACAGGGGGGGAATCAGCCCCAGCATTTT
CDR3 protein: CASSPAQGGNQPQHF
D gene: TRBD1
J gene: TRBJ1-5
clone size: -
V gene: TRBV7-9

CDR3 DNA: TGTGCCAGCAGCTTAGGGGCCGGTGTAGGTCTCTTC
CDR3 protein: CASSLGAGVGLF
D gene: -
J gene: TRBJ2-1
clone size: few
V gene: TRBV11-2

CDR3 DNA: TGTGCCAGCAGTGATTGGGCAGGACAAGAGACCCAGTACTTC
CDR3 protein: CASSDWAGQETQYF
D gene: -
J gene: TRBJ2-5
clone size: -
V gene: TRBV2

CDR3 DNA: TGCAGTGCTAGAGATTATACAGGGGGCACCGGGGAGCTGTTTTTT
CDR3 protein: CSARDYTGGTGELFF
D gene: TRBD1
J gene: TRBJ2-2
clone size: -
V gene: TRBV20-1

CDR3 DNA: TGTGCCACCCGGACTAGCGGGGCCAATGAGCAGTTCTTC
CDR3 protein: CATRTSGANEQFF
D gene: TRBD2
J gene: TRBJ2-1
clone size: -
V gene: TRBV14

CDR3 DNA: TGTGCCAGCAGTGAAGCTTTGGTAGCGTTCTCACAGGGGGAGACCCAGTACTTC
CDR3 protein: CASSEALVAFSQGETQYF
D gene: TRBD1
J gene: TRBJ2-5
clone size: few
V gene: TRBV6-1

CDR3 DNA: TGCGCCAGCAGCCAAGACACCCCCGCCGGGAGATTAAACACTGAAGCTTTCTTT
CDR3 protein: CASSQDTPAGRLNTEAFF
D gene: -
J gene: TRBJ1-1
clone size: -
V gene: TRBV4-1

CDR3 DNA: TGCAGCGCTATGCTGGGAAACACCGGGGAGCTGTTTTTT
CDR3 protein: CSAMLGNTGELFF
D gene: -
J gene: TRBJ2-2
clone size: few
V gene: TRBV29-1

CDR3 DNA: TGTGCCAGCAGCCAATCCTGGCAGAACACTGAAGCTTTCTTT
CDR3 protein: CASSQSWQNTEAFF
D gene: -
J gene: TRBJ1-1
clone size: -
V gene: TRBV3-1

CDR3 DNA: TGCAGCGTTTCAAAACAGGAAGGGTATGGCTACACCTTC
CDR3 protein: CSVSKQEGYGYTF
D gene: -
J gene: TRBJ1-2
clone size: few
V gene: TRBV29-1

CDR3 DNA: TGTGCCAGCAGTGATTGGGCAGGGAGGGTTCAAGAGACCCAGTACTTC
CDR3 protein: CASSDWAGRVQETQYF
D gene: TRBD2
J gene: TRBJ2-5
clone size: -
V gene: TRBV25-1

CDR3 DNA: TGTGCCAGCAGCCCAAATCATGAGAATGAGCAGTTCTTC
CDR3 protein: CASSPNHENEQFF
D gene: -
J gene: TRBJ2-1
clone size: few
V gene: TRBV7-9

CDR3 DNA: TGTGCCAGCAGCGTTCGTCCACAACGAGAGACCCAGTACTTC
CDR3 protein: CASSVRPQRETQYF
D gene: -
J gene: TRBJ2-5
clone size: -
V gene: TRBV9

CDR3 DNA: TGTGCCAGCAGCTTAGACGGGACAGCGGCCTACGAGCAGTACTTC
CDR3 protein: CASSLDGTAAYEQYF
D gene: TRBD1
J gene: TRBJ2-7
clone size: -
V gene: TRBV7-8

CDR3 DNA: TGTGCCAGCAGCTCCCCCGGGGCTGGCAATGAGCAGTTCTTC
CDR3 protein: CASSSPGAGNEQFF
D gene: -
J gene: TRBJ2-1
clone size: -
V gene: TRBV5-4

CDR3 DNA: TGCAGCGTTGAGGGGCGTACTCGAGAGACCCAGTACTTC
CDR3 protein: CSVEGRTRETQYF
D gene: -
J gene: TRBJ2-5
clone size: -
V gene: TRBV29-1

CDR3 DNA: TGTGCCAGCAGTCAGACAGGGGTTAATGGCTACACCTTC
CDR3 protein: CASSQTGVNGYTF
D gene: TRBD1
J gene: TRBJ1-2
clone size: -
V gene: TRBV6-5

CDR3 DNA: TGTGCCAGCAGCCCCCCCCTAGGGTTCGGGGAGCTGTTTTTT
CDR3 protein: CASSPPLGFGELFF
D gene: -
J gene: TRBJ2-2
clone size: few
V gene: TRBV12-3/TRBV12-4

CDR3 DNA: TGTGCCAGCAGCTTCGGGGGGACGAGACAGGGGGAGACCCAGTACTTC
CDR3 protein: CASSFGGTRQGETQYF
D gene: -
J gene: TRBJ2-5
clone size: -
V gene: TRBV7-9

CDR3 DNA: TGTGCCAGTGCCACGACAGACGCTCCGGAGACCCAGTACTTC
CDR3 protein: CASATTDAPETQYF
D gene: -
J gene: TRBJ2-5
clone size: -
V gene: TRBV6-6

CDR3 DNA: TGTGCCACCAGCAGAGTAAATTCACCCCTCCACTTT
CDR3 protein: CATSRVNSPLHF
D gene: -
J gene: TRBJ1-6
clone size: -
V gene: TRBV15

CDR3 DNA: TGCGCCAGCAGCTTGGGGTACAGAGCCTCTGGAAACACCATATATTTT
CDR3 protein: CASSLGYRASGNTIYF
D gene: -
J gene: TRBJ1-3
clone size: -
V gene: TRBV5-1

CDR3 DNA: TGTGCCAGCAGCAGGGGACATTCCGATGGCTACACCTTC
CDR3 protein: CASSRGHSDGYTF
D gene: -
J gene: TRBJ1-2
clone size: few
V gene: TRBV6-2/TRBV6-3

CDR3 DNA: TGTGCCAGCAGCTTAGATGGACTCACCTACGAGCAGTACTTC
CDR3 protein: CASSLDGLTYEQYF
D gene: -
J gene: TRBJ2-7
clone size: -
V gene: TRBV7-6

CDR3 DNA: TGTGCCAGCAGCCAAGATCCGAAGCTTGGCTCCTACAATGAGCAGTTCTTC
CDR3 protein: CASSQDPKLGSYNEQFF
D gene: -
J gene: TRBJ2-1
clone size: few
V gene: TRBV4-2

CDR3 DNA: TGCAGTGCTAGCAATTTCAGGGGCTACGAGCAGTACTTC
CDR3 protein: CSASNFRGYEQYF
D gene: -
J gene: TRBJ2-7
clone size: few
V gene: TRBV20-1

CDR3 DNA: TGTGCCAGCAGCTTAGCGCGGCTAGCGGGGGTTGAGACCCTGTACTTC
CDR3 protein: CASSLARLAGVETLYF
D gene: TRBD2
J gene: TRBJ2-5
clone size: -
V gene: TRBV7-8

CDR3 DNA: TGTGCCAGCAGCTTAGTCAGGGTGGGGGAAGAGACCCAGTACTTC
CDR3 protein: CASSLVRVGEETQYF
D gene: -
J gene: TRBJ2-5
clone size: few
V gene: TRBV7-9

CDR3 DNA: TGTGCCAGCAGTTTAGCGGCTGGTTACACCGGGGAGCTGTTTTTT
CDR3 protein: CASSLAAGYTGELFF
D gene: -
J gene: TRBJ2-2
clone size: few
V gene: TRBV12-3/TRBV12-4

CDR3 DNA: TGCGCCAGCAGCTTGACAGGGCCGTGGAACGAGCAGTACTTC
CDR3 protein: CASSLTGPWNEQYF
D gene: -
J gene: TRBJ2-7
clone size: -
V gene: TRBV5-1

CDR3 DNA: TGCAGCGTTGAAGAAGGAGGGGACAGGGTGGAGTATCAGTACTTC
CDR3 protein: CSVEEGGDRVEYQYF
D gene: TRBD1
J gene: TRBJ2-4
clone size: few
V gene: TRBV29-1

CDR3 DNA: TGTGCCAGCAGCCAAGCGGGTAGCGGGGGCCCCTCCGACTACGAGCAGTACTTC
CDR3 protein: CASSQAGSGGPSDYEQYF
D gene: TRBD2
J gene: TRBJ2-7
clone size: few
V gene: TRBV3-1

CDR3 DNA: TGTGCCAGCAGCTTGTTGGGACAGATGGAATTCGAGCAGTACTTC
CDR3 protein: CASSLLGQMEFEQYF
D gene: TRBD1
J gene: TRBJ2-7
clone size: -
V gene: TRBV5-5

CDR3 DNA: TGTGCCTGGAGAGCGGCAGCCCAAGAGACCCAGTACTTC
CDR3 protein: CAWRAAAQETQYF
D gene: -
J gene: TRBJ2-5
clone size: -
V gene: TRBV30

CDR3 DNA: TGTGCCAGCGGGTCTTGGTACGAGCAGTTCTTC
CDR3 protein: CASGSWYEQFF
D gene: -
J gene: TRBJ2-1
clone size: -
V gene: TRBV6-1

CDR3 DNA: TGTGCCAGCAGCACCTGGACAGGGGGTAATTCACCCCTCCACTTT
CDR3 protein: CASSTWTGGNSPLHF
D gene: TRBD1
J gene: TRBJ1-6
clone size: -
V gene: TRBV7-2

CDR3 DNA: TGCGCCAGCAGCTTGGGTAGGGGCGGAGAGCAGTTCTTC
CDR3 protein: CASSLGRGGEQFF
D gene: -
J gene: TRBJ2-1
clone size: -
V gene: TRBV5-1

CDR3 DNA: TGTGCCAGCAGTCCGCGGGGGGCGCTTTTCAAAGGCGCTCCTGGGGCCAACGTCCTGACTTTC
CDR3 protein: CASSPRGALFKGAPGANVLTF
D gene: TRBD2
J gene: TRBJ2-6
clone size: -
V gene: TRBV28